Here is one TCR beta chain with its context. TCRdb keeps only in-frame clones here, not all; method: immunoSEQ multiplex PCR. The sample records 350,000 to 450,000 clones, about 87% being singletons. The sample belongs to a study of blood T cell repertoires in COVID-19. V lost 6 bases to trimming and J lost 0 bases; unmatched junction nucleotides: 7. Germline lookup yields CDR1 MNHEY and CDR2 SVGAGI. CDR3 length equals 15 residues. The sequence came from a man aged 35 to 55 in a cohort exposed to, infected with or recovered from COVID-19 (not recorded which). The chain employs TRBV6-5 and TRBJ1-1; 7 bases match TRBD1. The sample taken for sequencing was PBMCs or T cells enriched from blood (not recorded which). CDR3 nucleotides: TGTGCCAGCAGCCGTTCACAGGGGCTGAACACTGAAGCTTTCTTT. Its protein product is CASSRSQGLNTEAFF.